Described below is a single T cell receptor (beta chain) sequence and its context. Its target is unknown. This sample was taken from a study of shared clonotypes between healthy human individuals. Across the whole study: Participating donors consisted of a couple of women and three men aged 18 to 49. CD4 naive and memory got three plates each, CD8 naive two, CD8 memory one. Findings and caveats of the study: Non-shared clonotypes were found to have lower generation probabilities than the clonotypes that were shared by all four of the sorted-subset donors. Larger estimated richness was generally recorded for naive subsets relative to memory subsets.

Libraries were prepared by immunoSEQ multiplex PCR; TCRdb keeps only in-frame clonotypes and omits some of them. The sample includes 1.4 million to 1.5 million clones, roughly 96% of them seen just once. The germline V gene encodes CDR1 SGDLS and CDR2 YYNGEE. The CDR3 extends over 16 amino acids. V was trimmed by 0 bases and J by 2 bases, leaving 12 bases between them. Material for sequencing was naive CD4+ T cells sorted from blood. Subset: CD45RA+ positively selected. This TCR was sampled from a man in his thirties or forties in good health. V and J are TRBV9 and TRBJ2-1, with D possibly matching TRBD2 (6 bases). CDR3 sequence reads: CASSVEGGTPYNEQFF. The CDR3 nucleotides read TGTGCCAGCAGCGTAGAGGGCGGGACCCCCTACAATGAGCAGTTCTTC. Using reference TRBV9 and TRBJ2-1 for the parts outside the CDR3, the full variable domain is DSGVTQTPKHLITATGQRVTLRCSPRSGDLSVYWYQQSLDQGLQFLIQYYNGEERAKGNILERFSAQQFPDLHSELNLSSLELGDSALYFCASSVEGGTPYNEQFFGPGTRLTVL.